This T cell receptor (beta chain) is from a study of response to subunit inactivated influenza vaccine. The ends lost 4 bases at V and 2 bases at J; junction bases unmatched: 5. The CDR3 sequence is 14 residues long. The germline V gene has CDR1 SGHTA and CDR2 FQGNSA. This clonotype was recorded a few times. Its specificity is unknown. Using its own MiXCR run on the RT-PCR reads, TCRdb lists one record per CDR3 protein. Found here are approximately 530,000 distinct CDR3 sequences, roughly 7.6% of them singletons; the top ten hold about an eighth. Study outcomes and limitations: Each seasonal influenza vaccination, the authors suggested, recruits few new T cells.

The sample was PBMCs from blood, taken roughly 24 months after vaccination. The clonotype originates from a man aged 50 to 75 who received an inactivated influenza vaccine. V gene TRBV7-2 combines with J gene TRBJ2-7; 7 nucleotides line up with TRBD1. The CDR3 here is CASSSTGYPYEQYF. CDR3 coding DNA: TGTGCCAGCAGCTCGACAGGGTACCCCTACGAGCAGTACTTC.